Sequencing of this T cell receptor beta chain was carried out in a study of vaccination effects on CD4 cells after COVID-19. Overall study findings and caveats: Healthy vaccinees showed cross-reactivity with common cold coronaviruses in only 1 of 255 vaccine-induced clones. Few convalescent patients were studied, and early post-infection samples were lacking.

The data were produced by immunoSEQ multiplex PCR, yet TCRdb's version contains in-frame clones alone and is incomplete. The repertoire consists of about 74,000 clones, with 77% occurring once and the leading ten covering about 2%. With respect to this clone: Its specificity is not known.

Cells that had been cultured for 10 days were the source of isolated CD4+ T cells. Germline V gene sequence: CDR1 SGHRS, CDR2 YFSETQ. V was clipped by 4 bases and J by 6 bases, with 14 bases between them. This CDR3 region has 14 residues. The starting material was CD4+ T cells from PBMCs cultured without peptide, obtained before COVID-19 vaccination. The TCR sequence derives from a human donor who received a COVID-19 vaccine. The chain couples TRBV5-1 to TRBJ2-1; tentatively, D is TRBD2 (6 bases). The CDR3 loop is CASSGSIGGNEQFF. The CDR3, as DNA: TGCGCCAGCAGCGGTAGTATCGGGGGCAATGAGCAGTTCTTC. The complete variable domain, with remaining parts taken from reference TRBV5-1 and TRBJ2-1, reads KAGVTQTPRYLIKTRGQQVTLSCSPISGHRSVSWYQQTPGQGLQFLFEYFSETQRNKGNFPGRFSGRQFSNSRSEMNVSTLELGDSALYLCASSGSIGGNEQFFGPGTRLTVL.